This T cell receptor (beta chain) was profiled in a study of identical twins. Germline loops: CDR1 DFQATT, CDR2 SNEGSKA (reference sequence). Trimming stripped 2 bases from V and 7 bases from J, with 18 bases between. The CDR3 is 15 residues long. Via MiXCR, TCRdb re-called the 5' RACE reads, giving one row per CDR3 protein. The sample holds around 1.7 million distinct CDR3 sequences, less than 40% seen once. This TCR was sampled from a newborn girl in good health. Sequencing input: cord blood. The chain recombines TRBV20-1 with TRBJ1-5; tentatively, D is TRBD1 (6 bases). The chain's CDR3 is CSARLPSQGRQPQHF. The CDR3 DNA reads TGCAGTGCTAGATTACCATCACAGGGACGGCAGCCCCAGCATTTT.